This entry lists 14 T cell receptor beta chains sequenced from one sample in a study of blood T cells in healthy people across ages. With a J-beta primer mix and a sample-barcoded 5' primer, a second PCR ran roughly 6 to 11 cycles. TCRdb called the 5' RACE reads again in MiXCR, with one record for every CDR3 protein. The repertoire holds about 670,000 distinct CDR3 sequences, with more than 45% as singletons. The sample was blood. The receptors here all came from an elderly woman in good health.

The V gene is TRBV20-1, the J gene TRBJ2-1; D is possibly TRBD2 (6 bases). V was clipped by 6 bases and J by 8 bases, with 20 bases between them. CDR3 length equals 14 residues. Germline V gene data show CDR1 as DFQATT and CDR2 as SNEGSKA (reference sequence). Written as DNA, the CDR3 is TGCAGTGCCACCTCGAGCGGGTTGTGGGATGAGCAGTTCTTC. This sequence encodes CSATSSGLWDEQFF.

This clonotype was recorded at least ten times. The V gene is TRBV12-3 or TRBV12-4, the J gene TRBJ2-4, with 13 bases that match TRBD2. The CDR3 runs to 15 residues. The V and J ends lost 2 bases and 8 bases, in that order; junction bases with no gene match: 3. Here the CDR3 DNA reads TGTGCCAGCAGTTTATTCGGACTAGCGGGAGACATTCAGTACTTC. This codes for CASSLFGLAGDIQYF.

This clonotype was seen a few times. A much more abundant neighbour one base away suggests this may be a read error. V gene TRBV9 combines with J gene TRBJ2-5, with 7 bases that match TRBD2. V was pared by 0 bases and J by 11 bases, with 16 bases of the junction left unmatched. The CDR3 is 16 amino acids. Germline V gene data show CDR1 as SGDLS and CDR2 as YYNGEE. DNA for the CDR3: TGTGCCAGCAGCGTAGGTGGTAGCGGGTTCGTCAATGAGCAGTACTTC. This sequence encodes CASSVGGSGFVNEQYF.

This chain uses TRBV7-9 with TRBJ1-5, with D tentatively TRBD1 (6 bases). This CDR3 region has 14 residues. The V gene's germline CDR1 is SEHNR and CDR2 FQNEAQ (reference sequence). Trimming left V 5 bases short and J 4 bases short, with 12 bases between. CDR3 amino acids: CASSPRDTNQPQHF. The CDR3 DNA reads TGTGCCAGCAGCCCCCGGGACACGAATCAGCCCCAGCATTTT.

To note about this clonotype: A read error may be the cause here, since a much bigger clone is one base away. This chain connects TRBV6-5 to TRBJ2-1; D gene uncertain. The J call may not be correct, given that the DNA end is closer to TRBJ2-7. The germline CDR1 and CDR2 sequences are MNHEY and SVGAGI. The CDR3 runs to 16 residues. Here the CDR3 DNA reads TGTGCCAGCACCCCTTTTGGGTGGAGCTCCTACAATGAGCAGTACTTC. Translating it yields CASTPFGWSSYNEQYF.

Ten or more counts support this clonotype. The V and J genes are TRBV7-2 and TRBJ1-6; no clear D. The germline V gene has CDR1 SGHTA and CDR2 FQGNSA. The CDR3 is made up of 15 amino acids. The germline V and J ends were trimmed by 5 bases and 6 bases, with 14 bases remaining between them. This CDR3 is CASSPLPRFNSPLHF. DNA for the CDR3: TGTGCCAGCAGCCCCCTTCCCCGCTTTAATTCACCCCTCCACTTT.

In the case of this clonotype: This may be a read error, as it is one base from a much larger clone. The chain combines TRBV28 with TRBJ2-7; D may match TRBD1 or TRBD2 (5 bases each). The DNA end is more similar to TRBJ2-5, so the J call may be wrong. Germline loops: CDR1 MDHEN, CDR2 SYDVKM. The CDR3 extends over 12 amino acids. CDR3 loop: CAGSEGPRTQYF. DNA of the CDR3: TGTGCCGGCAGTGAGGGACCGAGGACCCAGTACTTC.

This clonotype was recorded only once. A much larger clone lies one base from this, so it may be a read error. The J gene is TRBJ2-7, the V gene TRBV6-2 or TRBV6-3; no firm D call. Germline CDR1 and CDR2: MNHEY and SVGEGT. The CDR3 is 18 residues long. V lost 4 bases and J 0 bases, leaving 22 bases between the germline ends. This CDR3 reads CASSFRALNGKFSYEQYF. The CDR3 DNA reads as TGTGCCAGCAGTTTCCGGGCCCTAAATGGGAAGTTCTCCTACGAGCAGTACTTC.

This clonotype has only a few counts. The DNA for the CDR3 is TGTGCCAGCAGTTTGTTGAACACTGAAGCTTTCTTT. The encoded protein is CASSLLNTEAFF. V is TRBV12-3 or TRBV12-4 and J is TRBJ1-1; D gene unclear. Trimming cost V 3 bases and J 0 bases, with 2 bases left between them. This CDR3 contains 12 residues.

V gene TRBV12-3 or TRBV12-4 combines with J gene TRBJ1-5; D ambiguous. The CDR3 sequence is 14 residues long. The V end lost 5 bases, the J end lost 0 bases, and 8 bases lay between the germline ends. CDR3 DNA: TGTGCCAGCAGTGCTGGGGATAGCAATCAGCCCCAGCATTTT. Its translation is CASSAGDSNQPQHF.

This clonotype was recorded at least ten times. This chain connects TRBV30 to TRBJ2-1, with 8 bases aligning to TRBD1. The germline V gene has CDR1 GTSNPN and CDR2 SVGIG (reference sequence). The CDR3 covers 11 residues. V lost 4 bases and J lost 8; bases outside the gene matches: 1. The CDR3 DNA is TGTGCCTGGACAGGGGGCGATGAGCAGTTCTTC. This codes for CAWTGGDEQFF.

This clonotype was counted ten times or more. The chain combines TRBV20-1 with TRBJ2-1; 11 nucleotides agree with TRBD2. The CDR3 has 15 residues. CDR1 DFQATT and CDR2 SNEGSKA come from the germline V gene (reference sequence). The ends lost 5 bases at V and 9 bases at J; junction bases unmatched: 12. CDR3 region: CSASPTSGALGEQFF. DNA of the CDR3: TGCAGTGCTTCCCCGACTAGCGGGGCCCTTGGTGAGCAGTTCTTC.

The chain carries TRBV7-9 and TRBJ1-1; D is unclear. Trimming pared 3 bases from V and 8 bases from J, leaving 13 bases between. The CDR3 is 13 amino acids. Germline CDR1 and CDR2: SEHNR and FQNEAQ (reference sequence). The CDR3 here is CASSLSLTSEAFF. The CDR3 nucleotides are TGTGCCAGCAGCTTGTCGTTAACATCAGAAGCTTTCTTT.

This chain links TRBV20-1 with TRBJ1-2, with D perhaps TRBD1 (5 bases). With 6 bases removed from V and 1 base from J, the gap between germline ends came to 12 bases. CDR1 DFQATT and CDR2 SNEGSKA come from the germline V gene (reference sequence). The CDR3 length is 13 residues. CDR3 sequence reads: CSAKPGLNYGYTF. CDR3 DNA sequence: TGCAGTGCGAAACCGGGACTTAACTATGGCTACACCTTC.